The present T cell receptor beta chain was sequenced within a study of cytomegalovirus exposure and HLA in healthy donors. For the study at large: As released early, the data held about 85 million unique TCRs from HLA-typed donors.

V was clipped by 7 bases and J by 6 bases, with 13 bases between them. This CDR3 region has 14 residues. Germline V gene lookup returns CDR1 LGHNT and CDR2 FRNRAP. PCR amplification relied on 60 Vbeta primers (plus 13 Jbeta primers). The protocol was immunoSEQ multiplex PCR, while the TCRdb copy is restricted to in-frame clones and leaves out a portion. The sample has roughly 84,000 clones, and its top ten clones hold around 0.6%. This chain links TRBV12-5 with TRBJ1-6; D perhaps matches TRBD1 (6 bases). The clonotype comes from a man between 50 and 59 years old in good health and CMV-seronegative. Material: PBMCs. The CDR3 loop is CASALGQSNSPLHF. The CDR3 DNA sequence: TGTGCTAGTGCCCTCGGACAGAGTAATTCACCCCTCCACTTT.